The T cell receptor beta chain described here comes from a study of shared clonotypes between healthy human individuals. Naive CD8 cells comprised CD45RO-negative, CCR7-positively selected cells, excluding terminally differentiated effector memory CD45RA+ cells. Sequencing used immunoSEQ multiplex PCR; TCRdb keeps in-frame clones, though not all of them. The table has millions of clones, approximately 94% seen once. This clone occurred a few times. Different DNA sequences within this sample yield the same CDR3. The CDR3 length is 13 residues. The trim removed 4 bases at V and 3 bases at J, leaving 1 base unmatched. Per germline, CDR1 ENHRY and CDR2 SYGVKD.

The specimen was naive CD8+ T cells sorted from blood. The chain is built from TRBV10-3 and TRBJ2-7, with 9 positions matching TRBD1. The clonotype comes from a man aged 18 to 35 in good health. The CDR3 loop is CAISGTGDYEQYF. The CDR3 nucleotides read TGTGCCATCAGTGGGACAGGGGACTACGAGCAGTACTTC.